Following are 19 T cell receptor beta chains from one sample sequenced in a study of somatic mutations in cytotoxic T cells in rheumatoid arthritis. The assay was immunoSEQ multiplex PCR, and TCRdb's table has in-frame clones only and misses some. The sample records roughly 16,000 clones, 60% to 80% being singletons. Sequenced input: CD8+ T cells sorted from blood. These TCRs come from an adult with rheumatoid arthritis.

This chain uses TRBV6-1 with TRBJ2-3; D is possibly TRBD2 (6 bases). The CDR3 totals 15 residues. V dropped 6 bases and J dropped 0 bases, with 13 bases sitting between them. CDR1 and CDR2 from the germline V gene are MNHNS and SASEGT. CDR3 nucleotides: TGTGCCAGCAGGCCGTGGCGGGGTAGCACAGATACGCAGTATTTT. It specifies CASRPWRGSTDTQYF.

This chain joins TRBV28 and TRBJ1-5; 8 bases align to TRBD1. The CDR3 is 20 amino acids. V lost 6 bases and J lost 7; bases outside the gene matches: 26. Germline loops: CDR1 MDHEN, CDR2 SYDVKM. CDR3 nucleotides: TGTGCCAGCAGGATTAACAGCAGGTACAGGGGGACTCCGCGCGGGCAGCCCCAGCATTTT. This translates into CASRINSRYRGTPRGQPQHF.

This clone rates as medium-sized. The rearrangement uses TRBV30 and TRBJ1-1, with 7 bases lining up with TRBD1. The CDR3 extends over 17 amino acids. V shed 4 bases and J 0 bases; nucleotides not matched to a gene: 14. CDR1 is GTSNPN and CDR2 is SVGIG in the germline V gene (reference sequence). The CDR3 DNA follows: TGTGCCTGGAATGGGAATAGACAGGGAGCGTTGAACACTGAAGCTTTCTTT. Protein: CAWNGNRQGALNTEAFF.

The J gene is TRBJ2-2, the V gene TRBV5-1; no definite D call. Germline assignment: CDR1 SGHRS and CDR2 YFSETQ. The CDR3 has 14 amino acids. Trimming removed 1 base at V and 5 bases at J, with 9 bases between. The CDR3 region is CASSLLRITGELFF. Here the CDR3 DNA reads TGCGCCAGCAGCTTGCTCAGAATAACCGGGGAGCTGTTTTTT. The full variable domain, in which reference TRBV5-1 and TRBJ2-2 provide the parts outside the CDR3, is KAGVTQTPRYLIKTRGQQVTLSCSPISGHRSVSWYQQTPGQGLQFLFEYFSETQRNKGNFPGRFSGRQFSNSRSEMNVSTLELGDSALYLCASSLLRITGELFFGEGSRLTVL.

In regard to this clone: One end of the junction does not line up with germline, which may come from a read error. This chain links TRBV11-2 with TRBJ1-2; D not certain. This CDR3 region has 12 residues. Per the germline V gene, CDR1 is SGHAT and CDR2 is FQNNGV. CDR3 sequence reads: CASSLDRLAHHF. Written as DNA, the CDR3 is TGTGCCAGCAGCTTAGACAGGCTGGCCCATCATTTC.

V is TRBV6-1 and J is TRBJ2-1, with TRBD2 matching over 10 bases. Germline V lookup: CDR1 MNHNS, CDR2 SASEGT. V lost 3 bases, J lost 4 bases, and 3 bases stayed unmatched. This CDR3 spans 15 amino acids. CDR3 bases: TGTGCCAGCAGTGAGACAGCGGGGGGGTACAATGAGCAGTTCTTC. It specifies CASSETAGGYNEQFF.

This chain uses TRBV5-5 with TRBJ2-2; 8 bases match TRBD1. The V segment lost 4 bases and the J segment 1 base; nucleotides outside the gene matches: 9. Germline lookup yields CDR1 SGHKS and CDR2 YYEKEE (reference sequence). This CDR3 is 17 amino acids long. The CDR3 here is CASSTRPGQENTGELFF. In DNA form, the CDR3 reads TGTGCCAGCAGCACCCGGCCGGGACAGGAGAACACCGGGGAGCTGTTTTTT.

This rearrangement joins TRBV25-1 to TRBJ1-2; 7 positions agree with TRBD1. The V gene's germline CDR1 is MGHDK and CDR2 SYGVNS. The length of the CDR3 is 15 residues. V dropped 2 bases and J dropped 5; count of bases not matched to a gene: 8. CDR3 nucleotides: TGTGCCAGCAGTGAAAAGGGCAGGGGGATTTATGGCTACACCTTC. Protein: CASSEKGRGIYGYTF.

This clone was counted between two and nine times. The chain is built from TRBV4-1 and TRBJ1-4; 7 bases match TRBD1. Germline V gene data show CDR1 as MGHRA and CDR2 as YSYEKL. Unmatched junction bases numbered 8, after V lost 3 bases and J lost 7 bases. This CDR3 has 15 residues. CDR3 DNA: TGCGCCAGCAGCCATCTGACAGGGAAGGGTGAAAAACTGTTTTTT. It is translated as CASSHLTGKGEKLFF.

Details on this clone: The identical CDR3 is also encoded by other nucleotide sequences in the sample. This chain uses TRBV5-1 with TRBJ1-5, with D possibly TRBD1 on 5 matching bases. The CDR3 totals 14 residues. The germline V and J ends were trimmed by 0 bases and 4 bases, with 8 bases remaining between them. Germline lookup yields CDR1 SGHRS and CDR2 YFSETQ. CDR3 coding DNA: TGCGCCAGCAGCTTGGGGACACCAAATCAGCCCCAGCATTTT. It translates to CASSLGTPNQPQHF.

CDR3 coding DNA: TGTGCCAGTAGTATAGGGGTAGGGCAGCCCCAGCATTTT. Its protein product is CASSIGVGQPQHF. The chain has TRBV19 and TRBJ1-5; no reliable D call. Trimming pared 1 base from V and 7 bases from J, leaving 8 bases between. Per germline, CDR1 LNHDA and CDR2 SQIVND (reference sequence). This CDR3 has 13 residues.

The rearrangement links TRBV5-8 to TRBJ2-2, with D possibly being TRBD1 or TRBD2 (6 bases each). Germline CDR1 reads SGHTS; CDR2 reads YDEGEE. V lost 2 bases and J 6 bases, leaving 20 bases between the germline ends. The length of the CDR3 is 17 residues. Here the CDR3 DNA reads TGTGCCAGCAGCTTACCGGGGGCTTTTTCGGTTGCCGGGGAGCTGTTTTTT. The encoded protein is CASSLPGAFSVAGELFF.

V and J are TRBV29-1 and TRBJ1-1; unclear D gene. The V end was cut by 6 bases, the J end by 8 bases, with 16 bases between. CDR1 SQVTM and CDR2 ANQGSEA come from the germline V gene. There are 12 residues in the CDR3. CDR3 sequence reads: CSVRGNFPEAFF. CDR3 in DNA: TGCAGCGTGAGAGGGAATTTTCCGGAAGCTTTCTTT.

The V and J genes are TRBV28 and TRBJ2-3; 7 nucleotides match TRBD2. Germline V lookup: CDR1 MDHEN, CDR2 SYDVKM. Trimming at V came to 7 bases and at J to 0 bases, leaving 13 bases not matched to a gene. The CDR3 has 17 residues. The CDR3 is CASIHRGGGGSTDTQYF. CDR3 DNA sequence: TGTGCCAGCATCCATAGGGGTGGGGGGGGAAGCACAGATACGCAGTATTTT.

The V and J genes are TRBV7-2 and TRBJ2-5; 12 bases match TRBD2. Germline V CDR1 and CDR2: SGHTA, FQGNSA. The junction had 16 bases not matched to a gene; V was cut back by 3 bases and J by 5 bases. The CDR3 has 19 amino acids. CDR3 residues: CASSFSLIPTSGGRETQYF. Here the CDR3 DNA reads TGTGCCAGCAGCTTCTCCTTAATCCCTACTAGCGGGGGGCGGGAGACCCAGTACTTC.

The chain links TRBV28 to TRBJ2-3, with TRBD1 as a possible D gene (8 bases). This CDR3 has 17 amino acids. Trimming pared 6 bases from V and 3 bases from J, leaving 22 bases between. Germline V gene data show CDR1 as MDHEN and CDR2 as SYDVKM. CDR3 region: CASRLGEQGEGTDTQYF. CDR3 DNA sequence: TGTGCCAGCAGACTAGGGGAACAGGGGGAGGGTACAGATACGCAGTATTTT.

The CDR3 loop is CASNPAGTVRVTEAFF. The DNA for the CDR3 is TGTGCCAGTAACCCCGCCGGGACAGTAAGGGTCACTGAAGCTTTCTTT. V is TRBV19 and J is TRBJ1-1; the match to TRBD1 covers 7 bases. V lost 7 bases, J lost 4 bases, and 15 bases stayed unmatched. Germline assignment: CDR1 LNHDA and CDR2 SQIVND (reference sequence). The CDR3 length is 16 residues.

The chain's CDR3 is CASSPGLGNEKLFF. CDR3 bases: TGCGCCAGCAGCCCGGGTCTCGGTAATGAAAAACTGTTTTTT. The chain employs TRBV4-1 and TRBJ1-4, with D hard to call. Germline V lookup: CDR1 MGHRA, CDR2 YSYEKL. The CDR3 runs 14 residues. V shed 4 bases and J shed 4 bases, with 10 bases lying between them.

This clone was observed once. The rearrangement links TRBV7-9 to TRBJ2-2; D may be TRBD1 or TRBD2 (7 bases each). The germline CDR1 and CDR2 sequences are SEHNR and FQNEAQ (reference sequence). V shed 5 bases and J shed 2 bases, with 12 bases lying between them. The CDR3 totals 15 residues. The CDR3 region is CASSPRGGNTGELFF. CDR3 DNA sequence: TGTGCCAGCAGCCCCAGGGGGGGAAACACCGGGGAGCTGTTTTTT.